The 17 T cell receptor beta chains presented below share a single source sample, sequenced in a study of cytomegalovirus exposure and HLA in healthy donors. The PCR was carried out with 60 Vbeta primers and 13 Jbeta primers. Assay: immunoSEQ multiplex PCR; the TCRdb copy retains only in-frame clones and omits some. The ten top clones account for roughly 5.1%, within a sample of over 65,000 clones. The sample taken for sequencing was PBMCs. These receptors were collected from a man younger than 40 in good health and CMV-seronegative.

By frequency, this clone registers medium-sized. This chain links TRBV7-9 with TRBJ1-2; D is unclear. The CDR3 spans 13 residues. Germline V gene sequence: CDR1 SEHNR, CDR2 FQNEAQ (reference sequence). Trimming removed 7 bases at V and 8 bases at J, with 17 bases between. CDR3 amino acids: CASTPTEGGGYTF. CDR3 nucleotide sequence: TGTGCCAGCACCCCGACGGAGGGAGGCGGCTACACCTTC.

The CDR3 DNA sequence: TGTGCCATCAGTGATCTCCGGGACAGGGAAGGAGATACGCAGTATTTT. Protein product: CAISDLRDREGDTQYF. J is TRBJ2-3 and V is TRBV10-3; TRBD1 matches at 9 bases. CDR1 is ENHRY and CDR2 is SYGVKD in the germline V gene. The CDR3 is made up of 16 amino acids. The V and J ends lost 3 bases and 5 bases, in that order; junction bases with no gene match: 9.

Considering frequency, this clone is medium-sized. This rearrangement joins TRBV10-3 to TRBJ1-3; TRBD1 matches 10 bases. CDR3 length equals 17 residues. From germline, CDR1 is ENHRY and CDR2 SYGVKD. Losses at the gene ends were 5 bases for V and 1 base for J; bases not matched to a gene: 8. The CDR3 loop is CAISRTGTGVSGNTIYF. The CDR3 DNA follows: TGTGCCATCAGTAGAACCGGGACAGGGGTATCTGGAAACACCATATATTTT.

CDR3 region: CASSPGYEQYF. The DNA of the CDR3 is TGTGCCAGCAGCCCAGGGTACGAGCAGTACTTC. The chain links TRBV7-6 to TRBJ2-7; D perhaps matches TRBD1 (5 bases). Looked up from germline, CDR1 is SGHVS and CDR2 is FNYEAQ. Trimming cost V 5 bases and J 4 bases, with 6 bases left between them. CDR3 length equals 11 residues.

The rearrangement uses TRBV6-5 and TRBJ2-7, with 7 bases fitting TRBD2. In germline, CDR1 is MNHEY, CDR2 SVGAGI. This CDR3 spans 14 amino acids. V trimming: 5 bases; J trimming: 3 bases; junction bases outside the gene matches: 7. In nucleotides, the CDR3 is TGTGCCAGCAGTCGTGCGGGGGTTAACTACGAGCAGTACTTC. Encoded protein: CASSRAGVNYEQYF.

The chain carries TRBV2 and TRBJ2-5, with D maybe TRBD2 (6 bases). V dropped 6 bases and J dropped 0 bases, with 17 bases sitting between them. There are 16 residues in the CDR3. Germline lookup yields CDR1 SNHLY and CDR2 FYNNEI. CDR3 in amino acids: CASREKLAEYQETQYF. CDR3 coding DNA: TGTGCCAGCAGAGAAAAACTAGCAGAGTACCAAGAGACCCAGTACTTC. Combining the CDR3 with reference TRBV2 and TRBJ2-5 gives the whole variable domain EPEVTQTPSHQVTQMGQEVILRCVPISNHLYFYWYRQILGQKVEFLVSFYNNEISEKSEIFDDQFSVERPDGSNFTLKIRSTKLEDSAMYFCASREKLAEYQETQYFGPGTRLLVL.

The rearrangement links TRBV6-6 to TRBJ2-5; D perhaps matches TRBD2 (7 bases). Trimming took off 6 bases at V and 5 bases at J, with 10 bases between the two ends. Looked up from germline, CDR1 is MNHNY and CDR2 is SVGAGI (reference sequence). The CDR3 sequence is 12 residues long. The CDR3 protein is CASSPGGETQYF. The DNA for the CDR3 is TGTGCCAGCAGCCCGGGGGGCGAGACCCAGTACTTC.

About this clone itself: The sample holds other DNA sequences that translate to the same CDR3. The chain carries TRBV18 and TRBJ1-1, with 8 bases identical to TRBD1. There are 13 residues in the CDR3. Germline trimming cut 5 bases from V and 1 base from J; bases unmatched to any gene: 0. Germline-derived CDR1 and CDR2 are KGHSH and LQKENI. Written as DNA, the CDR3 is TGTGCCAGCTCAGGACAGGGGAACACTGAAGCTTTCTTT. Translated, it gives CASSGQGNTEAFF.

V usage is TRBV4-2 and J usage is TRBJ2-5, with TRBD2 identical over 10 bases. Losses at the gene ends were 8 bases for V and 7 bases for J; bases not matched to a gene: 10. Germline assignment: CDR1 LGHNA and CDR2 YNFKEQ. The CDR3 is made up of 14 amino acids. CDR3 DNA: TGTGCCAGCCAGACTAGCGGGCATGACGGGACCCAGTACTTC. Protein: CASQTSGHDGTQYF.

Judged by frequency, this clone is large. The chain joins TRBV5-1 to TRBJ2-7; 8 bases align to TRBD1. The CDR3 runs to 14 residues. Germline CDR1 reads SGHRS; CDR2 reads YFSETQ. V lost 5 bases to trimming and J lost 7 bases; unmatched junction nucleotides: 11. The CDR3 here is CASSGQGASGEQYF. CDR3 in DNA: TGCGCCAGCAGTGGACAGGGAGCTTCGGGGGAGCAGTACTTC.

The J gene is TRBJ1-2, the V gene TRBV9; TRBD1 aligns across 9 bases. V trimming: 4 bases; J trimming: 7 bases; junction bases outside the gene matches: 8. Germline loops: CDR1 SGDLS, CDR2 YYNGEE. The CDR3 is 14 residues long. The CDR3 is CASSSQGQGFGYTF. CDR3 bases: TGTGCCAGCAGCAGCCAGGGACAGGGATTTGGCTACACCTTC.

V gene TRBV6-1 combines with J gene TRBJ1-4, with D possibly TRBD1 on 6 matching bases. The CDR3 has 13 residues. V lost 5 bases and J 8 bases, leaving 12 bases between the germline ends. CDR1 is MNHNS, CDR2 SASEGT, per germline. CDR3 coding DNA: TGTGCCAGCAGTTCGGACAGAGGCGAAAAACTGTTTTTT. Translated: CASSSDRGEKLFF.

This chain connects TRBV18 to TRBJ1-2, with a possible D match to TRBD1 (5 bases). The germline V and J ends were trimmed by 6 bases and 4 bases, with 15 bases remaining between them. This CDR3 contains 14 residues. Germline V gene lookup returns CDR1 KGHSH and CDR2 LQKENI. CDR3 bases: TGTGCCAGCTCCGCCGGGGGAGTGGGCTATGGCTACACCTTC. As protein: CASSAGGVGYGYTF.

The V gene is TRBV7-9, the J gene TRBJ1-4; possibly TRBD1 for D (5 bases). V lost 7 bases and J 7 bases, leaving 13 bases between the germline ends. Germline values: CDR1 SEHNR, CDR2 FQNEAQ (reference sequence). The CDR3 sequence is 13 residues long. The CDR3 loop reads CASTGRRGEKLFF. CDR3 bases: TGTGCCAGCACAGGCCGGAGGGGTGAAAAACTGTTTTTT. Looking up the rest from reference TRBV7-9 and TRBJ1-4 gives the full variable domain: DTGVSQNPRHKITKRGQNVTFRCDPISEHNRLYWYRQTLGQGPEFLTYFQNEAQLEKSRLLSDRFSAERPKGSFSTLEIQRTEQGDSAMYLCASTGRRGEKLFFGSGTQLSVL.

The chain recombines TRBV4-2 with TRBJ2-7; D might be TRBD2 (6 bases). Germline lookup yields CDR1 LGHNA and CDR2 YNFKEQ. CDR3 length equals 16 residues. Trimming stripped 4 bases from V and 2 bases from J, with 18 bases between. The CDR3 sequence is CASSRTLASNPYEQYF. CDR3 in DNA: TGTGCCAGCAGCCGAACCCTAGCGTCAAATCCCTACGAGCAGTACTTC.

The J gene is TRBJ2-7, the V gene TRBV4-1; TRBD2 agrees at 9 bases. The ends lost 1 base at V and 1 base at J; junction bases unmatched: 2. The germline gives CDR1 MGHRA, CDR2 YSYEKL. The length of the CDR3 is 15 residues. The CDR3 loop reads CASSQGLAGSYEQYF. The DNA of the CDR3 is TGCGCCAGCAGCCAAGGGCTAGCGGGGTCCTACGAGCAGTACTTC.

V gene TRBV5-1 combines with J gene TRBJ2-7; 11 bases fit TRBD1. There are 17 residues in the CDR3. CDR1 and CDR2 (germline): SGHRS, YFSETQ. After removal of 5 bases from V and 3 bases from J, the junction contained 13 bases not matched to a gene. CDR3 sequence: CASSSRTGGVGYYEQYF. The CDR3 DNA follows: TGCGCCAGCAGTTCCAGGACAGGGGGCGTTGGTTACTACGAGCAGTACTTC.